The T cell receptor beta chain described here comes from a study of T cell responses to AZD1222 COVID-19 vaccine. Assay used: immunoSEQ multiplex PCR; TCRdb lists only in-frame clones, some missing. The data contain about 180,000 clones, 80% to 90% of them singletons. Remarks on this clone: Antigen: not known.

Deletions cut 0 bases from V and 3 bases from J, with 18 bases between. Germline-derived CDR1 and CDR2 are SGHRS and YFSETQ. The CDR3 has 17 residues. Findings and caveats of the study: Clonal diversity may have been underestimated, and the donors were mostly white British, with more females than males. Unmutated variant regions are reportedly the target of nearly half of TCRs that are spike-specific. With two AZD1222 doses given, Spike-specific TCR breadth and depth both rose.

The chain links TRBV5-1 to TRBJ1-1; D is ambiguous. The source was peripheral blood, collected on day 0 of AZD1222 vaccination. The clonotype originates from an adult in good health. In DNA form, the CDR3 reads TGCGCCAGCAGCTTGGAAGGGCAGAGCAATACGTACACTGAAGCTTTCTTT. This translates into CASSLEGQSNTYTEAFF.